The rows below give T cell receptor beta chains drawn from one sample of a study of OX40 agonist ivuxolimab in advanced cancers. Clones were read by immunoSEQ multiplex PCR, and TCRdb kept only the in-frame ones, dropping some. Altogether about 77,000 clones are present, approximately 83% being singletons, with the ten largest covering roughly 0.7%. Source: CD4+ or CD8+ T cells sorted from blood, taken in a trial of the OX40 agonist ivuxolimab. The receptors were gathered from an adult with an advanced solid tumor such as melanoma, head and neck, liver or kidney cancer. The CDR3 runs from the conserved cysteine through the conserved F or W. D genes are given only for firm matches. Clone sizes are given selectively: once, few, many, or a class where the clone is expanded.

TRBJ2-4,-,TRBV18,once,CASSPEKKNIQYF,TGTGCCAGCTCACCCGAAAAGAAAAACATTCAGTACTTC
TRBJ2-5,TRBD1,TRBV18,-,CASSPPLGQGNRETQYF,TGTGCCAGCTCACCACCTCTCGGACAGGGAAATCGAGAGACCCAGTACTTC
TRBJ1-3,-,TRBV19,-,CASTQGSGNTIYF,TGTGCCAGTACACAGGGCTCTGGAAACACCATATATTTT
TRBJ2-2,TRBD2,TRBV7-3,-,CASTLGGGTGELFF,TGTGCCAGCACCCTTGGCGGGGGGACCGGGGAGCTGTTTTTT
TRBJ1-2,TRBD1,TRBV5-1,-,CASNRGENYGYTF,TGCGCCAGCAACAGGGGCGAGAACTATGGCTACACCTTC
TRBJ2-7,-,TRBV19,-,CASSISRGWGYEQYF,TGTGCCAGTAGTATTTCCCGGGGATGGGGTTACGAGCAGTACTTC
TRBJ2-7,TRBD1,TRBV19,-,CASSRAGTGVDEQYF,TGTGCCAGTAGTCGAGCCGGGACAGGGGTGGACGAGCAGTACTTC
TRBJ2-5,-,TRBV19,-,CASSMGNIQETQYF,TGTGCCAGTAGTATGGGTAACATCCAAGAGACCCAGTACTTC
TRBJ1-2,TRBD1,TRBV19,once,CASSMRRDRLYGYTF,TGTGCCAGTAGTATGAGGAGGGACAGGCTCTATGGCTACACCTTC
TRBJ1-2,-,TRBV5-5,-,CASSSILYGYTF,TGTGCCAGCAGTTCTATATTGTATGGCTACACCTTC
TRBJ1-5,-,TRBV2,-,CASSESGVNQPQHF,TGTGCCAGCAGTGAATCGGGCGTCAATCAGCCCCAGCATTTT
TRBJ2-7,TRBD2,TRBV5-8,-,CASSAGTTPYEQYF,TGTGCCAGCAGCGCCGGGACTACGCCCTACGAGCAGTACTTC
TRBJ2-2,TRBD2,TRBV7-2,-,CASSLRRGGFTGELFF,TGTGCCAGCAGCTTAAGGCGGGGGGGCTTCACCGGGGAGCTGTTTTTT
TRBJ1-3,-,TRBV7-2,-,CASSPDLTPGNTIYF,TGTGCCAGCAGCCCGGATCTTACCCCAGGAAACACCATATATTTT
TRBJ2-1,TRBD1,TRBV5-6,-,CASSPGGQAYNEQFF,TGTGCCAGCAGCCCCGGGGGACAGGCGTACAATGAGCAGTTCTTC
TRBJ2-1,-,TRBV6-1,few,CASSEAGQGGEQFF,TGTGCCAGCAGTGAAGCGGGCCAGGGTGGCGAGCAGTTCTTC
TRBJ2-2,-,TRBV11-2,-,CASNLQENTGELFF,TGTGCCAGCAACTTACAGGAAAACACCGGGGAGCTGTTTTTT
TRBJ1-2,-,TRBV7-8,-,CASSLAPNYGYTF,TGTGCCAGCAGCTTGGCACCTAACTATGGCTACACCTTC
TRBJ2-3,-,TRBV10-3,-,CAISDLGVTSTDTQYF,TGTGCCATCAGTGATCTCGGGGTTACTAGCACAGATACGCAGTATTTT
TRBJ2-7,-,TRBV7-8,-,CASSVGVDEQYF,TGTGCCAGTTCCGTGGGGGTAGACGAGCAGTACTTC
TRBJ2-5,-,TRBV29-1,-,CSVGGSKNGETQYF,TGCAGCGTTGGGGGCAGCAAAAATGGTGAGACCCAGTACTTC
TRBJ2-3,TRBD1,TRBV11-2,-,CASSPDRADTQYF,TGTGCCAGCAGCCCAGACAGGGCAGATACGCAGTATTTT
TRBJ2-1,TRBD2,TRBV5-1,-,CASSLAAGTSDNEQFF,TGCGCCAGCAGCTTGGCCGCGGGGACTAGTGATAATGAGCAGTTCTTC
TRBJ1-1,TRBD1,TRBV6-5,-,CASSYSTGTAEAFF,TGTGCCAGCAGTTACTCGACTGGGACAGCCGAAGCTTTCTTT
TRBJ1-2,-,TRBV6-5,-,CASSYSGNYYGYTF,TGTGCCAGCAGTTACTCAGGGAATTACTATGGCTACACCTTC
TRBJ2-1,-,TRBV6-1,-,CASSEPSSYNEQFF,TGTGCCAGCAGTGAGCCTAGCTCCTACAATGAGCAGTTCTTC
TRBJ2-2,-,TRBV7-9,-,CASSLSTGWNANTGELFF,TGTGCCAGCAGCTTATCGACAGGTTGGAACGCGAACACCGGGGAGCTGTTTTTT
TRBJ1-4,TRBD1,TRBV6-5,-,CASSSSGQQNEKLFF,TGTGCCAGCAGTTCATCGGGACAGCAGAATGAAAAACTGTTTTTT
TRBJ1-2,TRBD1,TRBV6-1,-,CASSEAGQGVFKVYGYTF,TGTGCCAGCAGTGAAGCGGGACAGGGGGTGTTCAAGGTCTATGGCTACACCTTC
TRBJ1-3,-,TRBV5-6,few,CASSFGRSGNTIYF,TGTGCCAGCAGCTTCGGGCGCTCTGGAAACACCATATATTTT
TRBJ2-3,-,TRBV7-3,-,CASSLSGLTDTQYF,TGTGCCAGCAGCTTATCGGGCCTCACAGATACGCAGTATTTT
TRBJ2-4,-,TRBV7-2,-,CASSPQAKNIQYF,TGTGCCAGCAGCCCCCAGGCCAAAAACATTCAGTACTTC
TRBJ2-3,TRBD2,TRBV19,-,CASSKSSGGAADTQYF,TGTGCCAGTAGTAAATCGAGCGGGGGGGCGGCAGATACGCAGTATTTT
TRBJ2-1,TRBD2,TRBV7-2,-,CASSQRTSGTLEQFF,TGTGCCAGCAGCCAGAGGACTAGCGGGACTCTGGAGCAGTTCTTC
TRBJ2-3,TRBD1,TRBV5-1,once,CASSAGQGSTDTQYF,TGCGCCAGCAGCGCTGGACAGGGTAGCACAGATACGCAGTATTTT
TRBJ1-2,-,TRBV7-2,-,CASSRQRGFRYGYTF,TGTGCCAGCAGCCGTCAAAGGGGGTTCCGGTATGGCTACACCTTC
TRBJ2-3,TRBD2,TRBV7-2,-,CASSQRETSGGPGTDTQYF,TGTGCCAGCAGCCAGAGGGAGACTAGCGGGGGCCCGGGCACAGATACGCAGTATTTT
TRBJ2-4,TRBD1,TRBV2,-,CASSEPGQVAKNIQYF,TGTGCCAGCAGTGAGCCGGGACAGGTAGCCAAAAACATTCAGTACTTC
TRBJ1-4,-,TRBV5-6,once,CASSLGPGSNEKLFF,TGTGCCAGCAGCTTGGGTCCAGGTTCTAATGAAAAACTGTTTTTT
TRBJ2-5,TRBD1,TRBV7-6,-,CASSSTGGRETQYF,TGTGCCAGCAGCTCGACAGGGGGCAGAGAGACCCAGTACTTC
TRBJ1-6,-,TRBV18,-,CASSPLDSSYNSPLHF,TGTGCCAGCTCACCTCTCGACAGCTCCTATAATTCACCCCTCCACTTT
TRBJ2-1,TRBD2,TRBV6-6,-,CASSARTSTSYNEQFF,TGTGCCAGCAGTGCCCGGACTAGCACCTCCTACAATGAGCAGTTCTTC
TRBJ1-2,-,TRBV19,-,CASTHTGESGYTF,TGTGCCAGTACCCATACGGGTGAAAGTGGCTACACCTTC
TRBJ1-2,-,TRBV5-4,-,CASSSNYGYTF,TGTGCCAGCAGTAGCAACTATGGCTACACCTTC
TRBJ2-2,-,TRBV5-1,-,CASRGGSNTGELFF,TGCGCCAGCCGCGGGGGCTCGAACACCGGGGAGCTGTTTTTT
TRBJ2-5,TRBD1,TRBV19,-,CASSRIPGQQETQYF,TGTGCCAGTAGTCGGATACCGGGACAGCAAGAGACCCAGTACTTC
TRBJ2-5,-,TRBV14,-,CASSQDLVNQETQYF,TGTGCCAGCAGCCAAGATCTGGTAAACCAAGAGACCCAGTACTTC
TRBJ1-1,-,TRBV19,few,CASSSGERRQAFF,TGTGCCAGTAGTTCCGGGGAGAGGCGACAAGCTTTCTTT
TRBJ1-1,-,TRBV11-2,-,CASSPRPGPSEAFF,TGTGCCAGCAGCCCTCGGCCGGGCCCGTCTGAAGCTTTCTTT
TRBJ2-3,-,TRBV28,-,CATLLAYGTDTQYF,TGTGCCACCCTTTTAGCGTACGGCACAGATACGCAGTATTTT
TRBJ2-1,TRBD1,TRBV19,-,CASSIGDRGINNEQFF,TGTGCCAGTAGTATAGGGGACAGGGGGATCAACAATGAGCAGTTCTTC
TRBJ2-7,-,TRBV19,-,CASSTLQGNDEQYF,TGTGCCAGTAGTACGCTACAAGGGAACGACGAGCAGTACTTC
TRBJ2-3,TRBD2,TRBV2,-,CASSVAGATDTQYF,TGTGCCAGCAGTGTAGCGGGGGCGACAGATACGCAGTATTTT